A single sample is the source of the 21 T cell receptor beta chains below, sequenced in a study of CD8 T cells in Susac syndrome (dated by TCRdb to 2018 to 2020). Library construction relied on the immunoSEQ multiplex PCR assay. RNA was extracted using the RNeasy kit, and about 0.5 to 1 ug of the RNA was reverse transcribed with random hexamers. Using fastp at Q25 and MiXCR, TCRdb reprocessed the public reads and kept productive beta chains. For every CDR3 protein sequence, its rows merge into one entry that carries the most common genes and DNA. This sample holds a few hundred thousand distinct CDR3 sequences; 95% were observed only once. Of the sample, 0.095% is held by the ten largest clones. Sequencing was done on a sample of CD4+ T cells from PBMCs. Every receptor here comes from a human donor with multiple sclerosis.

CDR3 DNA: TGTGCCAGCAGTTTAGTGATGCGAGGGACAGGGGTCTCTAGCAATCAGCCCCAGCATTTT. Amino acid sequence: CASSLVMRGTGVSSNQPQHF. This chain joins TRBV12-3 or TRBV12-4 and TRBJ1-5; 10 bases agree with TRBD1. J was trimmed by 0 bases and V by 1 base; bases with no gene match: 12. The CDR3 spans 20 residues.

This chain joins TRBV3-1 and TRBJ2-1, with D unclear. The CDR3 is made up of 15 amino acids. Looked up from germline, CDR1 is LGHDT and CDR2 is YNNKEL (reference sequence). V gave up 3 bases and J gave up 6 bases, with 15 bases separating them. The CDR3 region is CASSQDGRRVNEQFF. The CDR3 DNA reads TGTGCCAGCAGCCAGGATGGCCGGCGAGTCAATGAGCAGTTCTTC.

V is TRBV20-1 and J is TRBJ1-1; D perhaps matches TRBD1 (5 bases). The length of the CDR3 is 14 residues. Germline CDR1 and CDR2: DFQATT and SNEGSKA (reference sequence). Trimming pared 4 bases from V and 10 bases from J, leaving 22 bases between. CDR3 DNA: TGCAGTGCTATCCCCGGTCGGGGCGGGAGAAGAGCTTTCTTT. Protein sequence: CSAIPGRGGRRAFF.

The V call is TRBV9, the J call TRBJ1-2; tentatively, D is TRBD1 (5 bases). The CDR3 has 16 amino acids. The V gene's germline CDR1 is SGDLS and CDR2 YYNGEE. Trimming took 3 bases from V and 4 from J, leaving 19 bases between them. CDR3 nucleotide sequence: TGTGCCAGCAGCGGGGACCGACTGCATGGGGGCTATGGCTACACCTTC. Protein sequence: CASSGDRLHGGYGYTF.

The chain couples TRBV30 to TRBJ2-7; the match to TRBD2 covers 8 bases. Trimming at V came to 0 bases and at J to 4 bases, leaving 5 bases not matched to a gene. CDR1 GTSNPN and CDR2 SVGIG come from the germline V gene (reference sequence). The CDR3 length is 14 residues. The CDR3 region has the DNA TGTGCCTGGAGTGTGCAGCGGGAGAGGTACGAGCAGTACTTC. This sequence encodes CAWSVQRERYEQYF.

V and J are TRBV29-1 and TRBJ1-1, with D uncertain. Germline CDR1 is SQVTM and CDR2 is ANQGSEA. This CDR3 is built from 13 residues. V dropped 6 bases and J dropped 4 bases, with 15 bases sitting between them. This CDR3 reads CSVEIAQCTEAFF. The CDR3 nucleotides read TGCAGCGTCGAAATAGCCCAGTGCACTGAAGCTTTCTTT.

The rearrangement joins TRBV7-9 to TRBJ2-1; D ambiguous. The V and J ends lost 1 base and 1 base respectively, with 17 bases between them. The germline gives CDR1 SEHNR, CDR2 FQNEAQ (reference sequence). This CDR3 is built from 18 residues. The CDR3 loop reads CASSLGARRINSYNEQFF. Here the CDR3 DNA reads TGTGCCAGCAGCTTAGGGGCTCGGCGAATCAATTCCTACAATGAGCAGTTCTTC.

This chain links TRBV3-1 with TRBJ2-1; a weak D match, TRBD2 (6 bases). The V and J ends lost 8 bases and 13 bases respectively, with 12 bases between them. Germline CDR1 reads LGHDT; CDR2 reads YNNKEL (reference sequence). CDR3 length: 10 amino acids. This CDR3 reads CASGSGSQFF. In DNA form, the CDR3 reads TGTGCCAGCGGGTCCGGGAGCCAGTTCTTC.

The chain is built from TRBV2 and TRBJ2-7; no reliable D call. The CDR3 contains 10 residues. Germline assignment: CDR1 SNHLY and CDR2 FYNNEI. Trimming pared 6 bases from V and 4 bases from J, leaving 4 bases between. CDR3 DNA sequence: TGTGCCAGCAGACTTTACGAGCAGTACTTC. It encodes CASRLYEQYF.

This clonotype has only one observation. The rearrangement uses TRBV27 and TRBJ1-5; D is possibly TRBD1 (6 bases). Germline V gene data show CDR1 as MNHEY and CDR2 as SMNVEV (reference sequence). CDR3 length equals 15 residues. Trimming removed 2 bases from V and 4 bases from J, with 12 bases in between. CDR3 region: CASSLRGVLNQPQHF. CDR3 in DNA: TGTGCCAGCAGTTTAAGGGGGGTGTTGAATCAGCCCCAGCATTTT.

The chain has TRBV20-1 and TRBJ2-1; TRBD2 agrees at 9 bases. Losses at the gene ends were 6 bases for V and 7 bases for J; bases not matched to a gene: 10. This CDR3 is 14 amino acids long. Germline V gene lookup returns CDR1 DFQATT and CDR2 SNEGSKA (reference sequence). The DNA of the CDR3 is TGCAGTGCGGAGCGGGGGGACGAACGTAATGAGCAGTTCTTC. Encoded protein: CSAERGDERNEQFF.

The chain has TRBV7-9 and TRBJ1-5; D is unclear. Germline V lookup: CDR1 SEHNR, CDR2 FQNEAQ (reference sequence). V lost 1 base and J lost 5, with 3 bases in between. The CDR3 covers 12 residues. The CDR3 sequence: CASSLDYQPQHF. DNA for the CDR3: TGTGCCAGCAGCTTAGACTATCAGCCCCAGCATTTT.

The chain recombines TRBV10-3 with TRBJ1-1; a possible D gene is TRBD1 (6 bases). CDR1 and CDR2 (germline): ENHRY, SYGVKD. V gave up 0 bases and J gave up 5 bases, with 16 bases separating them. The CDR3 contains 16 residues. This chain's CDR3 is CAISESSWGLRTEAFF. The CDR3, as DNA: TGTGCCATCAGTGAGTCGTCTTGGGGGCTTCGGACTGAAGCTTTCTTT.

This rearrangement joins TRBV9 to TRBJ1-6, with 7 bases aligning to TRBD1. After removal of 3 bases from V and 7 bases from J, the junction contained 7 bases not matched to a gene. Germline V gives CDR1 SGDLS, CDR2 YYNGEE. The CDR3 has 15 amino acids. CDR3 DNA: TGTGCCAGCAGCGGCCTGACAGGGTCCAATTCACCCCTCCACTTT. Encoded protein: CASSGLTGSNSPLHF.

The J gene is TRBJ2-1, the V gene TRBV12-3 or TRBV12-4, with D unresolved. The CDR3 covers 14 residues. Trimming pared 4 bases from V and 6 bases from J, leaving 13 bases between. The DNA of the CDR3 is TGTGCCAGCAGTTGGGCCAACAACCCCAATGAGCAGTTCTTC. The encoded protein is CASSWANNPNEQFF.

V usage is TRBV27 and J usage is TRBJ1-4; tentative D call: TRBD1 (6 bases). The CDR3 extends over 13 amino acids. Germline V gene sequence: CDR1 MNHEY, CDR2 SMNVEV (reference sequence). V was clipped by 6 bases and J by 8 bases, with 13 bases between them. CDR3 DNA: TGTGCCAGCAGAAGGGGGTCACGAGAAAAACTGTTTTTT. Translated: CASRRGSREKLFF.

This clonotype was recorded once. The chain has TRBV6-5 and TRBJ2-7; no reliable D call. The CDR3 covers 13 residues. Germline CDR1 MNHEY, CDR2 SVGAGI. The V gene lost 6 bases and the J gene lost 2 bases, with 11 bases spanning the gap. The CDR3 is CASRTTATYEQYF. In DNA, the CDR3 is TGTGCCAGCAGAACAACAGCGACCTACGAGCAGTACTTC.

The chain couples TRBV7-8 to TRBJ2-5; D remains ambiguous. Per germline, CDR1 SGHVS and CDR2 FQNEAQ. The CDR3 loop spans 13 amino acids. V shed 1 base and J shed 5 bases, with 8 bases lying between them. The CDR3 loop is CASSLVFAETQYF. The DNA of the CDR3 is TGTGCCAGCAGCTTAGTTTTCGCGGAGACCCAGTACTTC.

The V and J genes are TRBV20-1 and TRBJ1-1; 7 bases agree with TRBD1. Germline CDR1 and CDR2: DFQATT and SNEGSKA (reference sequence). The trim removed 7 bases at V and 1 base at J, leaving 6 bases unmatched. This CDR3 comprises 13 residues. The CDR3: CSVGNRGNTEAFF. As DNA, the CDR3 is TGCAGTGTAGGAAACAGGGGGAACACTGAAGCTTTCTTT.

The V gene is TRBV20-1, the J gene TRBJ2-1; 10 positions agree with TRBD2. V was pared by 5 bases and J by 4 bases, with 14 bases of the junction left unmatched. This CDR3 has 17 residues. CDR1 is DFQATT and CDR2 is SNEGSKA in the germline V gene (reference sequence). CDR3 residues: CSASYRAGTSAYNEQFF. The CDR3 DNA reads TGCAGTGCTTCTTACAGGGCCGGGACTAGCGCATACAATGAGCAGTTCTTC.

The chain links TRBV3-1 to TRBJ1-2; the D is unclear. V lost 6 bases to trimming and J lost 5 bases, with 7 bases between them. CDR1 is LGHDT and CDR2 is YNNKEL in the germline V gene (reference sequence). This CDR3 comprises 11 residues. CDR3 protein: CASRRGYGYTF. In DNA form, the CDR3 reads TGTGCCAGCAGGCGGGGATATGGCTACACCTTC.